The 19 T cell receptor beta chains below all came from one sample that was sequenced in a study of blood T cell repertoires in COVID-19. The method was immunoSEQ multiplex PCR; TCRdb's version includes in-frame clones alone and lacks a portion of them. The sample records fewer than 150,000 clones, 70% to 80% being singletons. The sample taken for sequencing was peripheral blood. These receptor sequences come from a man in his sixties who had recovered from COVID-19.

The chain links TRBV7-2 to TRBJ2-5; D gene unclear. V was trimmed by 0 bases and J by 1 base, leaving 9 bases between them. The CDR3 is 15 amino acids. In germline, CDR1 is SGHTA, CDR2 FQGNSA. The CDR3 spells CASSLAQTSQETQYF. The CDR3 nucleotides read TGTGCCAGCAGCTTAGCTCAGACAAGCCAAGAGACCCAGTACTTC.

The chain has TRBV6-2 or TRBV6-3 and TRBJ2-7, with no clear D. Trimming removed 4 bases at V and 3 bases at J, with 10 bases between. The germline CDR1 and CDR2 sequences are MNHEY and SVGEGT. The CDR3 is made up of 13 amino acids. This chain's CDR3 is CASSFSDNYEQYF. The CDR3 DNA follows: TGTGCCAGCAGTTTCTCTGACAACTACGAGCAGTACTTC.

The CDR3 spells CASSLDRGGTGELFF. The CDR3 coding sequence is TGTGCCAGCAGCCTTGACAGGGGGGGTACCGGGGAGCTGTTTTTT. The chain couples TRBV2 to TRBJ2-2, with 9 bases that match TRBD1. Germline trimming cut 6 bases from V and 5 bases from J; bases unmatched to any gene: 7. The CDR3 has 15 amino acids. Germline V gives CDR1 SNHLY, CDR2 FYNNEI. The full variable domain, its missing parts supplied by reference TRBV2 and TRBJ2-2, is EPEVTQTPSHQVTQMGQEVILRCVPISNHLYFYWYRQILGQKVEFLVSFYNNEISEKSEIFDDQFSVERPDGSNFTLKIRSTKLEDSAMYFCASSLDRGGTGELFFGEGSRLTVL.

This clone was observed a few times. V usage is TRBV3-1 (or the pseudogene TRBV3-2) and J usage is TRBJ1-2, with unresolved D. Trimming took off 1 base at V and 0 bases at J, with 3 bases between the two ends. The CDR3 has 13 residues. Germline V gene data show CDR1 as LGHDT and CDR2 as YNNKEL (reference sequence). The CDR3 protein is CASSQGTNYGYTF. DNA of the CDR3: TGTGCCAGCAGCCAAGGTACTAACTATGGCTACACCTTC.

This chain connects TRBV11-1 to TRBJ2-7; perhaps TRBD2 as D (5 bases). The length of the CDR3 is 15 residues. Germline assignment: CDR1 SGHAT and CDR2 FQDESV (reference sequence). V was trimmed by 4 bases and J by 1 base, leaving 14 bases between them. CDR3 residues: CASSSRDSGSYEQYF. Written as DNA, the CDR3 is TGTGCCAGCAGCTCTCGGGATTCGGGGTCCTACGAGCAGTACTTC. Full variable domain (outside the CDR3, taken from reference TRBV11-1 and TRBJ2-7): EAEVAQSPRYKITEKSQAVAFWCDPISGHATLYWYRQILGQGPELLVQFQDESVVDDSQLPKDRFSAERLKGVDSTLKIQPAELGDSAMYLCASSSRDSGSYEQYFGPGTRLTVT.

The CDR3 coding sequence is TGTGCCAGTAGTACCCTCGGACAGAATGAGCAGTTCTTC. Amino acids: CASSTLGQNEQFF. The rearrangement links TRBV19 to TRBJ2-1; possibly TRBD1 for D (6 bases). This CDR3 is 13 amino acids long. V lost 4 bases to trimming and J lost 7 bases, with 11 bases between them. Germline V lookup: CDR1 LNHDA, CDR2 SQIVND (reference sequence).

This clone has only a few counts. The rearrangement joins TRBV6-5 to TRBJ2-1; 9 positions agree with TRBD2. Germline CDR1 MNHEY, CDR2 SVGAGI. The CDR3 covers 15 residues. Unmatched junction bases numbered 12, after V lost 8 bases and J lost 7 bases. CDR3 nucleotides: TGTGCCAGCGTGGGGGGTACTAGCGGGCCAAATGAGCAGTTCTTC. Translated: CASVGGTSGPNEQFF.

This clone was detected once. The chain recombines TRBV20-1 with TRBJ2-5, with D tentatively TRBD1 (6 bases). V gave up 3 bases and J gave up 2 bases, with 10 bases separating them. Germline V lookup: CDR1 DFQATT, CDR2 SNEGSKA (reference sequence). The CDR3 extends over 13 amino acids. The CDR3 here is CSASGQGQETQYF. The CDR3 DNA reads TGCAGTGCTAGTGGGCAGGGGCAAGAGACCCAGTACTTC.

The chain links TRBV19 to TRBJ1-4; D is unresolved. This CDR3 region has 15 residues. Trimming pared 1 base from V and 5 bases from J, leaving 11 bases between. Germline V gene data show CDR1 as LNHDA and CDR2 as SQIVND (reference sequence). CDR3 loop: CASSIGNSGNEKLFF. The CDR3 bases are TGTGCCAGTAGTATAGGTAACAGCGGGAATGAAAAACTGTTTTTT.

V and J are TRBV7-3 and TRBJ1-1; weak D call: TRBD1 (6 bases). Trimming left V 1 base short and J 2 bases short, with 14 bases between. This CDR3 contains 16 residues. Germline CDR1 SGHTA, CDR2 FQGTGA. CDR3 amino acids: CASSLNSPGANTEAFF. The CDR3 DNA is TGTGCCAGCAGCTTAAATTCGCCAGGGGCCAACACTGAAGCTTTCTTT.

The V call is TRBV29-1, the J call TRBJ2-7, with TRBD2 matching over 9 bases. The CDR3 is 13 residues long. The V gene's germline CDR1 is SQVTM and CDR2 ANQGSEA. Trimming took 4 bases from V and 3 from J; bases not matched to a gene: 4. The CDR3 loop is CSVGTSELYEQYF. The DNA for the CDR3 is TGCAGCGTTGGGACTAGCGAGCTCTACGAGCAGTACTTC.

This clone has only one observation. The gene calls are TRBV24-1 and TRBJ2-2; 12 bases align to TRBD2. This CDR3 has 17 residues. J gave up 7 bases and V 9 bases, and 14 bases lay outside the gene matches. The V gene's germline CDR1 is KGHDR and CDR2 SFDVKD. The CDR3 here is CATGGIGLAGTGGELFF. Here the CDR3 DNA reads TGTGCCACCGGGGGTATAGGACTAGCGGGAACTGGCGGGGAGCTGTTTTTT.

The chain carries TRBV15 and TRBJ2-3; the D gene is possibly TRBD2 (6 bases). The germline V and J ends were trimmed by 1 base and 2 bases, with 13 bases remaining between them. Germline lookup yields CDR1 LNHNV and CDR2 YYDKDF (reference sequence). The CDR3 is 16 amino acids. This CDR3 reads CATSRANGGNTDTQYF. CDR3 sequence (DNA): TGTGCCACCAGCAGAGCCAATGGGGGGAACACAGATACGCAGTATTTT. Complete variable domain (other parts from reference TRBV15 and TRBJ2-3): DAMVIQNPRYQVTQFGKPVTLSCSQTLNHNVMYWYQQKSSQAPKLLFHYYDKDFNNEADTPDNFQSRRPNTSFCFLDIRSPGLGDTAMYLCATSRANGGNTDTQYFGPGTRLTVL.

This clone appeared a few times. The J gene is TRBJ2-6, the V gene TRBV27; tentatively, D is TRBD2 (5 bases). Germline loops: CDR1 MNHEY, CDR2 SMNVEV (reference sequence). There are 15 residues in the CDR3. V was cut by 5 bases and J by 1 base, with 9 bases left in between. CDR3 sequence: CASSNRGSGANVLTF. Here the CDR3 DNA reads TGTGCCAGCAGTAACCGGGGATCTGGGGCCAACGTCCTGACTTTC.

V and J are TRBV5-1 and TRBJ2-2; 8 bases are shared with TRBD1. CDR1 SGHRS and CDR2 YFSETQ come from the germline V gene. The CDR3 is 13 residues long. V was clipped by 4 bases and J by 13 bases; unmatched bases: 9. The CDR3 loop reads CASSLPGGVGLFF. The CDR3 DNA reads as TGCGCCAGCAGCCTCCCAGGGGGCGTGGGGCTGTTTTTT.

This clone was observed once. The chain combines TRBV19 with TRBJ2-2, with 12 positions matching TRBD1. The CDR3 has 18 residues. V dropped 4 bases and J dropped 5; count of bases not matched to a gene: 11. Germline V lookup: CDR1 LNHDA, CDR2 SQIVND (reference sequence). The CDR3 sequence: CASSRGGTGGALTGELFF. CDR3 nucleotide sequence: TGTGCCAGTAGTAGGGGCGGGACAGGGGGCGCGTTGACCGGGGAGCTGTTTTTT.

The table lists this clone with a few counts. The CDR3 sequence is CASSLEGDSIDTQYF. DNA of the CDR3: TGTGCCAGCAGCTTAGAGGGGGACTCGATTGATACGCAGTATTTT. The rearrangement joins TRBV11-2 to TRBJ2-3; tentatively, D is TRBD2 (6 bases). The germline V gene has CDR1 SGHAT and CDR2 FQNNGV. This CDR3 has 15 amino acids. V gave up 0 bases and J gave up 6 bases, with 13 bases separating them. Full variable domain (rest looked up from reference TRBV11-2 and TRBJ2-3): EAGVAQSPRYKIIEKRQSVAFWCNPISGHATLYWYQQILGQGPKLLIQFQNNGVVDDSQLPKDRFSAERLKGVDSTLKIQPAKLEDSAVYLCASSLEGDSIDTQYFGPGTRLTVL.

This chain links TRBV20-1 with TRBJ2-7; TRBD2 matches at 8 bases. This CDR3 is built from 14 residues. Per germline, CDR1 DFQATT and CDR2 SNEGSKA (reference sequence). The trim removed 3 bases at V and 7 bases at J, leaving 11 bases unmatched. CDR3 nucleotide sequence: TGCAGTGCTAGTTACGGGGGGGCCGGTGGTGAGCAGTACTTC. Encoded protein: CSASYGGAGGEQYF.

The sample holds many counts of this clone. The rearrangement links TRBV5-4 to TRBJ1-1, with D uncertain. V lost 6 bases and J 1 base, leaving 10 bases between the germline ends. CDR1 is SGHNT, CDR2 YYREEE, per germline (reference sequence). The CDR3 is 13 residues long. The CDR3 protein is CASMSGKNTEAFF. In nucleotides, the CDR3 is TGTGCCAGCATGTCCGGGAAGAACACTGAAGCTTTCTTT.